The clone carrying this T cell receptor beta chain has a count of ten or more. What it recognizes is unknown. Primers used in a second PCR of roughly 7 to 12 cycles were a sample-barcoded 5' primer and a J-beta primer mix. MiXCR was run by TCRdb on the 5' RACE reads, yielding one entry per CDR3 protein. The table records about 650,000 distinct CDR3 sequences, 32% of them present only once. Germline lookup yields CDR1 SGHAT and CDR2 FQNNGV. V lost 5 bases, J lost 0 bases, and 17 bases lay in between. The CDR3 covers 17 residues. The entry originates in a study of blood T cells in healthy people across ages. About the research overall: Template switching caught about one barcoded beta molecule for each two T cells. Study-level results: Diversity estimates from one million T cells were considered underestimates. Changes seen in expanded clonotypes were possibly confounded by donor CMV status left unknown.

All donors came from Russia, were Caucasian and healthy, and spanned ages roughly 6 to 100. This sequence joins TRBV11-2 and TRBJ1-5; no firm D call. This TCR was recovered from a woman of 80 years or more in good health. Sequencing was carried out using blood. The CDR3 reads CASSPPFLRDSNQPQHF. In DNA, the CDR3 is TGTGCCAGCAGCCCTCCCTTTCTTCGGGATAGCAATCAGCCCCAGCATTTT.